One and the same sample provided the 20 T cell receptor beta chains below, sequenced in a study of T cell repertoires in cytomegalovirus infection. The antigens of these receptors remain unknown. TCRdb used MiXCR to reprocess the reads, holding one entry per CDR3 protein. The table includes about 150,000 distinct CDR3 sequences, around 32% detected once. The sequencing used CD8+ T cells from cultured PBMCs, collected from culture after CMV antigen stimulation. Source of these receptors: a human donor in good health (CMV status not recorded). Some clones in this sample may be carry-over from other donors' samples.

The J gene is TRBJ1-1, the V gene TRBV20-1; D is possibly TRBD1 (5 bases). Germline V gives CDR1 DFQATT, CDR2 SNEGSKA (reference sequence). The CDR3 is 12 residues long. V was shortened by 6 bases and J by 3 bases, with 11 bases between the two germline ends. CDR3 sequence: CSAAGGDTEAFF. The CDR3 bases are TGCAGTGCCGCAGGAGGGGACACTGAAGCTTTCTTT.

The chain links TRBV11-2 to TRBJ1-4; D is perhaps TRBD1 (5 bases). Germline V gene lookup returns CDR1 SGHAT and CDR2 FQNNGV. V dropped 1 base and J dropped 6 bases, with 9 bases sitting between them. This CDR3 spans 14 amino acids. The CDR3 DNA reads as TGTGCCAGCAGCTTAGGTCTGGGGGATGAAAAACTGTTTTTT. It codes for CASSLGLGDEKLFF.

The CDR3 loop reads CASSATSGSQETQYF. The CDR3, as DNA: TGTGCCAGCAGCGCGACTAGCGGGAGCCAAGAGACCCAGTACTTC. The chain has TRBV6-2 or TRBV6-3 and TRBJ2-5; 12 bases fit TRBD2. J gave up 1 base and V 6 bases, and 3 bases lay outside the gene matches. Germline CDR1 is MNHEY and CDR2 is SVGEGT. CDR3 length: 15 amino acids.

The chain links TRBV12-3 or TRBV12-4 to TRBJ1-1, with 7 bases matching TRBD1. CDR3 length: 15 residues. V lost 5 bases and J lost 1; bases outside the gene matches: 7. In DNA, the CDR3 is TGTGCCAGCAGTACTCGACAGGGTTGGAACACTGAAGCTTTCTTT. The encoded protein is CASSTRQGWNTEAFF.

This chain links TRBV4-2 with TRBJ2-7, with D tentatively TRBD1 (5 bases). This CDR3 spans 15 amino acids. Germline V gene sequence: CDR1 LGHNA, CDR2 YNFKEQ. The germline V and J ends were trimmed by 4 bases and 6 bases, with 19 bases remaining between them. CDR3 sequence (DNA): TGTGCCAGCAGCCCCCTAGGGGCAGTGAACACCGAGCAGTACTTC. Translation gives CASSPLGAVNTEQYF.

The chain joins TRBV20-1 to TRBJ2-7; weak D call: TRBD1 (5 bases). The germline V and J ends were trimmed by 6 bases and 1 base, with 7 bases remaining between them. CDR1 and CDR2 (germline): DFQATT, SNEGSKA (reference sequence). The CDR3 consists of 11 residues. The CDR3 sequence: CSAGPSYEQYF. Written as DNA, the CDR3 is TGCAGTGCGGGGCCATCCTACGAGCAGTACTTC.

This chain uses TRBV19 with TRBJ2-1, with D hard to call. V was pared by 3 bases and J by 8 bases, with 8 bases between. The CDR3 sequence is 12 residues long. Germline V gene lookup returns CDR1 LNHDA and CDR2 SQIVND (reference sequence). The chain's CDR3 is CASSMTLYEQFF. As DNA, the CDR3 is TGTGCCAGTAGTATGACGTTGTATGAGCAGTTCTTC. The whole variable domain, remainder taken from reference TRBV19 and TRBJ2-1, is DGGITQSPKYLFRKEGQNVTLSCEQNLNHDAMYWYRQDPGQGLRLIYYSQIVNDFQKGDIAEGYSVSREKKESFPLTVTSAQKNPTAFYLCASSMTLYEQFFGPGTRLTVL.

The chain uses TRBV20-1 and TRBJ2-2; D gene uncertain. The length of the CDR3 is 15 residues. The V gene's germline CDR1 is DFQATT and CDR2 SNEGSKA (reference sequence). The V end was cut by 3 bases, the J end by 5 bases, with 16 bases between. The CDR3 sequence: CSARALAGDTGELFF. The DNA for the CDR3 is TGCAGTGCTAGGGCTCTGGCAGGAGATACCGGGGAGCTGTTTTTT.

V is TRBV4-1 and J is TRBJ1-5, with a weak D call TRBD1 (5 bases). CDR3 length: 16 residues. Germline CDR1 MGHRA, CDR2 YSYEKL. Trimming left V 3 bases short and J 4 bases short, with 16 bases between. This CDR3 is CASSHPREGSNQPQHF. As DNA, the CDR3 is TGCGCCAGCAGCCACCCCAGGGAAGGAAGTAATCAGCCCCAGCATTTT.

The V gene is TRBV24-1, the J gene TRBJ2-1, with D maybe TRBD1 (6 bases). The germline V gene has CDR1 KGHDR and CDR2 SFDVKD. Trimming shortened V by 2 bases and J by 4 bases, and 20 bases separated the two germline ends. The CDR3 length is 18 residues. DNA of the CDR3: TGTGCCACCAGTGATTCTCATACAGGGTCGGGAAAATACAATGAGCAGTTCTTC. Translation: CATSDSHTGSGKYNEQFF.

This clonotype was observed a handful of times. The chain recombines TRBV9 with TRBJ2-2, with 9 bases aligning to TRBD2. The V gene's germline CDR1 is SGDLS and CDR2 YYNGEE. CDR3 length: 18 amino acids. With V trimmed by 4 bases and J by 0 bases, 10 bases remained unmatched. CDR3 DNA: TGTGCCAGCAGCATGAGGACTAGCGAGTTCGCGAACACCGGGGAGCTGTTTTTT. Residues: CASSMRTSEFANTGELFF.

The chain carries TRBV2 and TRBJ2-7, with TRBD1 matching 9 bases. From germline, CDR1 is SNHLY and CDR2 FYNNEI. With V trimmed by 5 bases and J by 5 bases, 7 bases remained unmatched. The length of the CDR3 is 14 residues. DNA of the CDR3: TGTGCCAGCAGTTTTGGGACAGGGTCCGACGAGCAGTACTTC. This gives the protein CASSFGTGSDEQYF.

This clonotype was picked up a small number of times. The chain is built from TRBV29-1 and TRBJ1-3; 10 bases map to TRBD1. Per the germline V gene, CDR1 is SQVTM and CDR2 is ANQGSEA. Trimming removed 0 bases from V and 8 bases from J; junction bases left unmatched: 7. CDR3 length: 15 residues. The CDR3 sequence is CSVEDVGQGDDTIYF. The CDR3 coding sequence is TGCAGCGTTGAAGATGTAGGACAGGGGGATGACACCATATATTTT.

V and J are TRBV27 and TRBJ1-1; 7 positions match TRBD1. J was trimmed by 6 bases and V by 6 bases; bases with no gene match: 10. From germline, CDR1 is MNHEY and CDR2 SMNVEV (reference sequence). CDR3 length: 14 residues. As DNA, the CDR3 is TGTGCCAGCAGGGGGTTGACAGGGTACGCTGAAGCTTTCTTT. Translation gives CASRGLTGYAEAFF.

This clonotype was counted a few times. Here the CDR3 reads CASSIGTRSYNEQFF. The CDR3 DNA reads TGTGCCAGTAGTATAGGAACACGCTCCTACAATGAGCAGTTCTTC. V is TRBV19 and J is TRBJ2-1; D gene unclear. The CDR3 is 15 residues long. The V gene's germline CDR1 is LNHDA and CDR2 SQIVND (reference sequence). Trimming cost V 1 base and J 0 bases, with 7 bases left between them.

This clonotype occurred a few times. CDR3 amino acids: CASNPGLGSTNEKLFF. CDR3 nucleotides: TGTGCCAGCAACCCGGGCCTGGGGTCAACTAATGAAAAACTGTTTTTT. The chain joins TRBV7-9 to TRBJ1-4; D unclear. The germline V gene encodes CDR1 SEHNR and CDR2 FQNEAQ (reference sequence). The CDR3 covers 16 residues. The germline V and J ends were trimmed by 7 bases and 0 bases, with 15 bases remaining between them.

The chain combines TRBV6-6 with TRBJ1-2, with D possibly TRBD1 on 6 matching bases. V lost 5 bases and J 3 bases, leaving 16 bases between the germline ends. The CDR3 extends over 15 amino acids. Germline CDR1 reads MNHNY; CDR2 reads SVGAGI (reference sequence). CDR3: CASSQRGARDYGYTF. The CDR3 DNA reads TGTGCCAGCAGTCAGCGGGGGGCTAGGGACTATGGCTACACCTTC.

The rearrangement uses TRBV12-3 or TRBV12-4 and TRBJ2-1, with 8 bases matching TRBD2. The ends lost 5 bases at V and 7 bases at J; junction bases unmatched: 13. The CDR3 totals 16 residues. For the CDR3, the DNA is TGTGCCAGCAGTCACGCGGGTAGCGGGGCGGAGAATGAGCAGTTCTTC. Translated, it gives CASSHAGSGAENEQFF.

The chain combines TRBV20-1 with TRBJ1-2; D is possibly TRBD1 (6 bases). The CDR3 covers 17 residues. Trimming took off 0 bases at V and 4 bases at J, with 21 bases between the two ends. Germline V gene lookup returns CDR1 DFQATT and CDR2 SNEGSKA (reference sequence). CDR3 in amino acids: CSARDRSRGGIFYGYTF. The CDR3 region has the DNA TGCAGTGCTAGAGACCGGTCCAGGGGCGGAATTTTCTATGGCTACACCTTC.

The chain carries TRBV7-4 and TRBJ1-1; tentative D call: TRBD1 (5 bases). The CDR3 loop spans 13 amino acids. Between the trimmed V and J ends, which lost 5 bases and 7 bases, there was a span of 14 bases. Germline V CDR1 and CDR2: SGHVT, SQSDAQ. CDR3 amino acids: CASSPFGTDEAFF. DNA of the CDR3: TGTGCCAGCAGCCCCTTCGGGACGGATGAAGCTTTCTTT.